One and the same sample provided the 23 T cell receptor beta chains below, sequenced in a study of CD8+CD57+ T cells in acquired aplastic anemia. CDR3 and TCR beta VDJ profiling relied on a genomic DNA template. TCRdb reprocessed the reads with MiXCR, giving one entry per CDR3 protein. The data contain roughly 170,000 distinct CDR3 sequences, 55% to 75% of them singletons. What was sequenced was sorted CD4+, CD8+, or CD8+CD57+ T cells (not recorded which) from PBMCs. These receptor sequences come from a human donor in good health.

The J gene is TRBJ1-2, the V gene TRBV7-2; D might be TRBD1 (5 bases). V lost 5 bases to trimming and J lost 4 bases, with 14 bases between them. This CDR3 has 14 amino acids. Germline V gene sequence: CDR1 SGHTA, CDR2 FQGNSA. The CDR3: CASSPRDGGYGYTF. The CDR3 DNA follows: TGTGCCAGCAGCCCGCGGGACGGGGGCTATGGCTACACCTTC.

V gene TRBV24-1 combines with J gene TRBJ2-1, with D perhaps given as TRBD1 or TRBD2 (5 bases each). The CDR3 is 16 amino acids. The germline V and J ends were trimmed by 4 bases and 5 bases, with 17 bases remaining between them. The V gene's germline CDR1 is KGHDR and CDR2 SFDVKD. The CDR3 loop reads CATSDPGPKGHNEQFF. CDR3 sequence (DNA): TGTGCCACCAGTGACCCGGGACCTAAGGGGCACAATGAGCAGTTCTTC.

This chain links TRBV7-8 with TRBJ1-5; 7 bases are a match to TRBD1. Unmatched junction bases numbered 14, after V lost 6 bases and J lost 6 bases. Germline lookup yields CDR1 SGHVS and CDR2 FQNEAQ. This CDR3 has 16 amino acids. CDR3 residues: CASSFGGKGAIQPQHF. As DNA, the CDR3 is TGTGCCAGCAGTTTCGGTGGTAAGGGGGCTATTCAGCCCCAGCATTTT.

The V gene is TRBV24-1, the J gene TRBJ2-1; no reliable D call. The V end lost 3 bases, the J end lost 9 bases, and 8 bases lay between the germline ends. The CDR3 has 12 residues. Germline V CDR1 and CDR2: KGHDR, SFDVKD. This CDR3 is CATSDQTSEQFF. CDR3 in DNA: TGTGCCACCAGTGATCAGACATCTGAGCAGTTCTTC.

CDR3 sequence: CASSLLAGGQSTDTQYF. CDR3 DNA: TGCGCCAGCAGCTTACTAGCGGGGGGGCAGAGCACAGATACGCAGTATTTT. The chain is built from TRBV5-1 and TRBJ2-3; 13 positions match TRBD2. Looked up from germline, CDR1 is SGHRS and CDR2 is YFSETQ. The CDR3 runs 17 residues. Trimming cost V 2 bases and J 0 bases; bases outside gene matches: 3.

This chain joins TRBV15 and TRBJ1-4; D gene ambiguous. The germline gives CDR1 LNHNV, CDR2 YYDKDF (reference sequence). V lost 0 bases, J lost 5 bases, and 10 bases lay in between. This CDR3 region has 15 residues. The CDR3 DNA reads TGTGCCACCAGCAGAGATCTGGTCGGGAATGAAAAACTGTTTTTT. Its translation is CATSRDLVGNEKLFF.

The chain has TRBV24-1 and TRBJ1-1; D gene uncertain. V was trimmed by 3 bases and J by 0 bases, leaving 4 bases between them. Germline CDR1 and CDR2: KGHDR and SFDVKD. This CDR3 has 13 amino acids. In DNA, the CDR3 is TGTGCCACCAGTGATATGATGAACACTGAAGCTTTCTTT. It specifies CATSDMMNTEAFF.

This rearrangement joins TRBV15 to TRBJ1-5; D remains ambiguous. V gave up 0 bases and J gave up 0 bases, with 6 bases separating them. Germline CDR1 is LNHNV and CDR2 is YYDKDF (reference sequence). The CDR3 length is 15 residues. The DNA of the CDR3 is TGTGCCACCAGCAGAGATGGGAATAGCAATCAGCCCCAGCATTTT. Translated, it gives CATSRDGNSNQPQHF.

The count of this clonotype is one. A junction end diverges from the germline sequence, so it may reflect a read error. The genes are TRBV2 and TRBJ2-1, with TRBD2 identical over 9 bases. The germline gives CDR1 SNHLY, CDR2 FYNNEI. The CDR3 is 14 amino acids. The CDR3 is CASSGTSQYNEQLF. The CDR3 coding sequence is TGTGCCAGCAGCGGGACTAGCCAGTACAATGAGCAGCTCTTC.

V is TRBV5-1 and J is TRBJ2-7, with no clear D. There are 13 residues in the CDR3. Deletions cut 3 bases from V and 3 bases from J, with 10 bases between. Germline V gene data show CDR1 as SGHRS and CDR2 as YFSETQ. This CDR3 reads CASSSRLDYEQYF. CDR3 sequence (DNA): TGCGCCAGCAGCTCACGCCTGGACTACGAGCAGTACTTC.

A few counts support this clonotype. The J gene is TRBJ2-7, the V gene TRBV7-6; 9 nucleotides align to TRBD1. Trimming took 5 bases from V and 7 from J; bases not matched to a gene: 9. CDR3 length: 14 amino acids. The V gene's germline CDR1 is SGHVS and CDR2 FNYEAQ. In DNA form, the CDR3 reads TGTGCCAGCAGCATCAGGACAGGGGATGAGGAGCAGTACTTC. It codes for CASSIRTGDEEQYF.

The V call is TRBV30, the J call TRBJ1-1, with TRBD1 as a possible D gene (6 bases). Germline V gene sequence: CDR1 GTSNPN, CDR2 SVGIG (reference sequence). The CDR3 is 13 amino acids. V was shortened by 2 bases and J by 4 bases, with 11 bases between the two germline ends. CDR3 amino acids: CAWSWTAGTEAFF. CDR3 coding DNA: TGTGCCTGGAGTTGGACAGCGGGCACTGAAGCTTTCTTT.

The chain has TRBV24-1 and TRBJ2-1; 15 bases match TRBD2. This CDR3 comprises 20 residues. V lost 4 bases and J lost 0; bases outside the gene matches: 9. The germline gives CDR1 KGHDR, CDR2 SFDVKD. CDR3 sequence: CATSDTGLAGGLSSYNEQFF. The CDR3 nucleotides are TGTGCCACCAGTGACACGGGACTAGCGGGAGGCCTAAGCTCCTACAATGAGCAGTTCTTC.

This clonotype occurred many times. The chain links TRBV9 to TRBJ2-1; 7 bases align to TRBD2. This CDR3 has 16 amino acids. The trim removed 4 bases at V and 3 bases at J, leaving 10 bases unmatched. Per germline, CDR1 SGDLS and CDR2 YYNGEE. CDR3 residues: CASSNSPSGIYNEQFF. In nucleotides, the CDR3 is TGTGCCAGCAGCAATTCTCCCAGCGGGATCTACAATGAGCAGTTCTTC.

The chain carries TRBV7-9 and TRBJ2-5; no reliable D call. This CDR3 has 14 amino acids. Germline CDR1 reads SEHNR; CDR2 reads FQNEAQ (reference sequence). V was trimmed by 0 bases and J by 5 bases, leaving 10 bases between them. The CDR3 protein is CASSLAPGDETQYF. DNA of the CDR3: TGTGCCAGCAGCTTAGCGCCTGGGGATGAGACCCAGTACTTC.

Many counts were recorded for this clonotype. V usage is TRBV12-3 or TRBV12-4 and J usage is TRBJ1-1; no clear D gene. The CDR3 length is 14 residues. With 1 base removed from V and 1 base from J, the gap between germline ends came to 7 bases. The CDR3 reads CASSLDLENTEAFF. CDR3 nucleotides: TGTGCCAGCAGTTTAGATCTGGAGAACACTGAAGCTTTCTTT.

The chain has TRBV7-9 and TRBJ1-1; D not resolved. Germline CDR1 SEHNR, CDR2 FQNEAQ (reference sequence). Trimming cost V 0 bases and J 1 base, with 18 bases left between them. The CDR3 covers 18 residues. CDR3 coding DNA: TGTGCCAGCAGCTTAGCCCCTCCCCTGACGGCGAGGAACACTGAAGCTTTCTTT. Protein: CASSLAPPLTARNTEAFF. The full variable domain, with the rest looked up from reference TRBV7-9 and TRBJ1-1, is DTGVSQNPRHKITKRGQNVTFRCDPISEHNRLYWYRQTLGQGPEFLTYFQNEAQLEKSRLLSDRFSAERPKGSFSTLEIQRTEQGDSAMYLCASSLAPPLTARNTEAFFGQGTRLTVV.

There are a few counts of this clonotype. The V gene is TRBV20-1, the J gene TRBJ2-7, with a tentative D call TRBD2 (6 bases). V was cut by 6 bases and J by 1 base, with 13 bases left in between. This CDR3 region has 13 residues. Germline V lookup: CDR1 DFQATT, CDR2 SNEGSKA (reference sequence). CDR3 amino acids: CSAATGLSYEQYF. The CDR3 DNA is TGCAGTGCGGCGACGGGACTTTCCTACGAGCAGTACTTC.

The V gene is TRBV20-1, the J gene TRBJ2-7; D is unclear. The CDR3 runs 15 residues. Per germline, CDR1 DFQATT and CDR2 SNEGSKA (reference sequence). In DNA form, the CDR3 reads TGCAGTGTTAGAGCAACGGACCGACCTACCGGCGAGCAGTACGTC. Translation: CSVRATDRPTGEQYV.

With regard to this clonotype: The germline gene is not matched at one end of the junction; a read error may be the cause. The chain has TRBV24-1 and TRBJ2-1; a possible D gene is TRBD1 (6 bases). Per germline, CDR1 KGHDR and CDR2 SFDVKD. This CDR3 is built from 14 residues. As DNA, the CDR3 is TGTGCCAGCAGTTACTCGTCTCCCAGGGGTGAGCAGTTCTTC. This codes for CASSYSSPRGEQFF.

This clonotype occurred many times. The chain links TRBV10-3 to TRBJ1-6; TRBD1 agrees at 8 bases. J gave up 7 bases and V 3 bases, and 5 bases lay outside the gene matches. Germline lookup yields CDR1 ENHRY and CDR2 SYGVKD. This CDR3 contains 15 residues. Here the CDR3 reads CAISEPGTGNSPLHF. The CDR3 nucleotides are TGTGCCATCAGTGAACCCGGGACAGGCAATTCACCCCTCCACTTT.

The chain has TRBV29-1 and TRBJ1-1; D possibly corresponds to TRBD1 (5 bases). The CDR3 contains 15 residues. Trimming shortened V by 6 bases and J by 0 bases, and 17 bases separated the two germline ends. The germline V gene has CDR1 SQVTM and CDR2 ANQGSEA. The CDR3 nucleotides are TGCAGCGTACACCGGGACGGTAACATGAACACTGAAGCTTTCTTT. This sequence encodes CSVHRDGNMNTEAFF.

This clonotype was counted ten times or more. The chain joins TRBV28 to TRBJ2-7; TRBD1 matches at 8 bases. The CDR3 contains 14 residues. CDR1 is MDHEN and CDR2 is SYDVKM in the germline V gene. V trimming: 4 bases; J trimming: 6 bases; junction bases outside the gene matches: 8. CDR3 DNA sequence: TGTGCCAGCAGTTACACCGGGACAGGCCTCGAGCAGTACTTC. Translation: CASSYTGTGLEQYF.